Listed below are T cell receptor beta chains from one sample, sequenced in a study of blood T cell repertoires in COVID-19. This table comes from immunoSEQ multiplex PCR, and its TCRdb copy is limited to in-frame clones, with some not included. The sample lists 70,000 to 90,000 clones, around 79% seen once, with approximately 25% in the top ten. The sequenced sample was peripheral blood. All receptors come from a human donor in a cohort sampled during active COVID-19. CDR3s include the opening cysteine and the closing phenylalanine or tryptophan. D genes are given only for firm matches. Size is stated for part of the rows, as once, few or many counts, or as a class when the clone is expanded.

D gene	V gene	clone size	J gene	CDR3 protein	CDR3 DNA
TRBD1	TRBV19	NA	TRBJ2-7	CASSTQTPGTGESYEQYF	TGTGCCAGTAGTACACAGACACCCGGGACAGGGGAGTCCTACGAGCAGTACTTC
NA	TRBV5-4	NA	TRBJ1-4	CASSLASGANEKLFF	TGTGCCAGCAGCTTGGCGTCCGGGGCTAATGAAAAACTGTTTTTT
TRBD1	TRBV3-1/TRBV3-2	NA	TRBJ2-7	CASSLLDRGEQYF	TGTGCCAGCAGCCTTCTTGACAGGGGCGAGCAGTACTTC
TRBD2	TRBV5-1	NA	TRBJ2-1	CASSGTSGTNEQFF	TGCGCCAGCAGCGGGACTAGCGGGACTAATGAGCAGTTCTTC
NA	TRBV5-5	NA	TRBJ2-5	CASSLMGAETQYF	TGTGCCAGCAGCTTGATGGGGGCAGAGACCCAGTACTTC
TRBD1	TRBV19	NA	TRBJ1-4	CASSARGPANEKLFF	TGTGCCAGTAGTGCCAGGGGGCCTGCTAATGAAAAACTGTTTTTT
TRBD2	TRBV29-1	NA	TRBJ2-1	CSVDVAGLRNEQFF	TGCAGCGTTGATGTAGCGGGCCTGCGCAATGAGCAGTTCTTC
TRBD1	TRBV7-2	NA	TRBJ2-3	CASRDRGGPDTQYF	TGTGCCAGCAGAGACAGGGGGGGCCCAGATACGCAGTATTTT
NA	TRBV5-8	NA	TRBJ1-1	CASSLGLTNTEAFF	TGTGCCAGCAGCTTAGGACTAACGAACACTGAAGCTTTCTTT
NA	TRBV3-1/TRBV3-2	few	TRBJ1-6	CASSHRETGSNSPLHF	TGTGCCAGCAGCCACCGAGAGACAGGCTCTAATTCACCCCTCCACTTT